This T cell receptor (beta chain) was recovered during a study of Ad26.COV2.S vaccination and SARS-CoV-2 variants. Study summary: Once or twice, 56 days apart, Ad26.COV2.S was delivered intramuscularly.

Here immunoSEQ multiplex PCR was the method, and the copy in TCRdb shows in-frame clones only, minus some. The data hold more than 400,000 clones, with about 90% observed a single time. Study results and limitations: A substantial breadth of spike-specific CD8+ and CD4+ T cell responses after vaccination has been reported. Total responses of T cells may have been underestimated by the analyses of TCR breadth and depth.

On this clone itself: The antigen is not known.

The CDR3 is 16 residues long. In germline, CDR1 is SGHNT, CDR2 YYREEE (reference sequence). V dropped 1 base and J dropped 0 bases, with 11 bases sitting between them. Treatment described: approximately 18 received Ad26.COV2.S at low or high dose, single or two shots; about five received placebo; per-sample allocation not given. Samples came from day 63 after the first vaccine or placebo injection. An Ad26 vector expressing Wuhan-strain SARS-CoV-2 spike constituted the vaccine. The J gene is TRBJ1-3, the V gene TRBV5-4, with no clear D. Specimen: peripheral blood, collected in a trial of Ad26.COV2.S vaccine versus placebo. This receptor was obtained from a person between 18 and 59 years old who received the Ad26.COV2.S COVID-19 vaccine or a placebo. Here the CDR3 reads CASSLMGKYSGNTIYF. The CDR3 region has the DNA TGTGCCAGCAGCTTGATGGGGAAATACTCTGGAAACACCATATATTTT.